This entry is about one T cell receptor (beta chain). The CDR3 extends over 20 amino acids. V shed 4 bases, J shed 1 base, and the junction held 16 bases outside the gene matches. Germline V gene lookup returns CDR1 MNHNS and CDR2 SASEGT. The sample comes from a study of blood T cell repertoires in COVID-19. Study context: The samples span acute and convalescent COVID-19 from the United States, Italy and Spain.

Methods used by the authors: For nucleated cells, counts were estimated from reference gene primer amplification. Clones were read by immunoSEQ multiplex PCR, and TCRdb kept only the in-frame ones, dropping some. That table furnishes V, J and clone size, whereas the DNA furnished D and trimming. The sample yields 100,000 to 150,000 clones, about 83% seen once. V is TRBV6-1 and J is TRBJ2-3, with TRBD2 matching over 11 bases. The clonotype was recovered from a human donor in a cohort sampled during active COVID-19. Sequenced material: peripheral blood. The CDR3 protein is CASSALGTSGPPIGTDTQYF. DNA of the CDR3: TGTGCCAGCAGTGCCCTAGGGACTAGCGGCCCCCCCATCGGCACAGATACGCAGTATTTT.